This TCR beta chain came from a study of blood T cell repertoires in COVID-19. About the study: Sites across the United States, Italy and Spain contributed samples from acute and convalescent COVID-19. T cells, B-cell-depleted T cells, or PBMCs provided the cDNA or gDNA that served as material.

This clone came up a few times. V was pared by 2 bases and J by 4 bases, with 7 bases of the junction left unmatched. The CDR3 is 16 amino acids. Per germline, CDR1 MNHEY and CDR2 SVGAGI. Clones were sequenced by immunoSEQ multiplex PCR, and TCRdb holds only the in-frame ones, with some missing. The table shows under 300,000 clones, with about four fifths occurring only once. Sequencing used peripheral blood. The clonotype was recovered from a woman at least 80 years old with acute or convalescent COVID-19. V and J are TRBV6-5 and TRBJ1-4; 7 bases map to TRBD1. CDR3 bases: TGTGCCAGCAGTTACGGACCGGGACAGCATAATGAAAAACTGTTTTTT. It encodes CASSYGPGQHNEKLFF.